The next 16 T cell receptor beta chains were all read from a single sample in a study of regulatory T cells in long-lasting Graves disease. For TCR beta, libraries came from iRepertoire HTBI primers and Arm-PCR of CDR3 regions. TCRdb recomputed calls from the multiplex PCR reads with MiXCR, one row per CDR3 protein. This table has about 540,000 distinct CDR3 sequences, 13% appearing once. Time point in this sample: newly diagnosed GD, antithyroid drugs for less than 3 months. From PBMCs, RNA was extracted and then used to make the TCR library. These data also featured in a second study, about T cells in Graves' hyperthyroidism and ophthalmopathy.

The sample in question was peripheral blood mononuclear cells (PBMCs), obtained at new diagnosis, from a patient treated with antithyroid drugs. The receptors derive from a young man with Graves disease.

The V gene is TRBV30, the J gene TRBJ2-7; D is ambiguous. The germline V and J ends were trimmed by 1 base and 5 bases, with 12 bases remaining between them. This CDR3 is 13 amino acids long. Germline lookup yields CDR1 GTSNPN and CDR2 SVGIG (reference sequence). The CDR3 reads CAWSETRRDEQYF. The CDR3 DNA follows: TGTGCCTGGAGTGAGACCCGGCGAGACGAGCAGTACTTC.

This clonotype was seen many times. The rearrangement uses TRBV7-9 and TRBJ2-3, with 8 bases fitting TRBD2. The germline gives CDR1 SEHNR, CDR2 FQNEAQ (reference sequence). V trimming: 2 bases; J trimming: 1 base; junction bases outside the gene matches: 5. CDR3 size: 16 residues. The CDR3 here is CASSLMREVRTDTQYF. In DNA form, the CDR3 reads TGTGCCAGCAGCTTAATGCGGGAGGTCCGCACAGATACGCAGTATTTT. The full variable domain, its missing parts supplied by reference TRBV7-9 and TRBJ2-3, is DTGVSQNPRHKITKRGQNVTFRCDPISEHNRLYWYRQTLGQGPEFLTYFQNEAQLEKSRLLSDRFSAERPKGSFSTLEIQRTEQGDSAMYLCASSLMREVRTDTQYFGPGTRLTVL.

In this sample, this clonotype turned up many times. This chain uses TRBV28 with TRBJ2-4, with D unresolved. Trimming left V 2 bases short and J 6 bases short, with 8 bases between. Germline V gene lookup returns CDR1 MDHEN and CDR2 SYDVKM. CDR3 length: 13 residues. CDR3: CASSLAPRNIQYF. The CDR3 DNA is TGTGCCAGCAGTTTAGCGCCTCGAAACATTCAGTACTTC.

This clonotype was seen ten or more times. This chain connects TRBV20-1 to TRBJ1-5; 7 bases line up with TRBD1. CDR1 and CDR2 (germline): DFQATT, SNEGSKA (reference sequence). The CDR3 loop spans 15 amino acids. V trimming: 3 bases; J trimming: 5 bases; junction bases outside the gene matches: 10. The CDR3 region has the DNA TGCAGTGCTAGGATACCAGGGGGGCGCGATCAGCCCCAGCATTTT. Its protein product is CSARIPGGRDQPQHF.

A word on this clonotype: A read error may be the cause here, since a much bigger clone is one base away. The V and J genes are TRBV3-1 and TRBJ1-2; 9 bases are shared with TRBD1. The V and J ends lost 9 bases and 3 bases, in that order; junction bases with no gene match: 8. The length of the CDR3 is 14 residues. Germline V gene lookup returns CDR1 LGHDT and CDR2 YNNKEL (reference sequence). CDR3 DNA sequence: TGTGCCAGGAGGCGGACAGGGGTGGACTATGGCTACACCTTC. The encoded protein is CARRRTGVDYGYTF.

This clonotype has ten or more counts. The chain combines TRBV12-3 or TRBV12-4 with TRBJ2-5, with 8 bases lining up with TRBD1. V was clipped by 10 bases and J by 5 bases; unmatched bases: 9. This CDR3 region has 13 residues. The CDR3 reads CATGQGRLETQYF. CDR3 DNA sequence: TGTGCCACCGGACAGGGCCGGTTGGAGACCCAGTACTTC.

This sequence joins TRBV4-1 and TRBJ1-1; D uncertain. Germline CDR1 reads MGHRA; CDR2 reads YSYEKL. The CDR3 has 13 amino acids. V was pared by 0 bases and J by 7 bases, with 9 bases between. The DNA for the CDR3 is TGCGCCAGCAGCCAAGATCAGGTTGATGAAGCTTTCTTT. Protein product: CASSQDQVDEAFF.

Of note for this clonotype: Being one base from a much bigger clone, this may be a read error. This rearrangement joins TRBV18 to TRBJ2-3; TRBD1 matches 7 bases. The J call could be wrong; TRBJ1-1 is a better fit for the DNA end. This CDR3 has 14 residues. CDR1 KGHSH and CDR2 LQKENI come from the germline V gene. The CDR3 region has the DNA TGTGCCACCTCAACAGGACAGGAGAGTTGGGGAGCTTTCTTT. It codes for CATSTGQESWGAFF.

With regard to this clonotype: This sequence may be a read error, since a much larger clone differs from it by one base. J is TRBJ2-1 and V is TRBV20-1, with 7 bases aligning to TRBD2. This CDR3 has 15 residues. Germline lookup yields CDR1 DFQATT and CDR2 SNEGSKA (reference sequence). V trimming: 4 bases; J trimming: 6 bases; junction bases outside the gene matches: 12. CDR3 coding DNA: TGCAGTGCTACCTCCGGGACTACAGTTTTCAATGAGCAGTTCTTC. Translating gives CSATSGTTVFNEQFF.

This clonotype has a count of ten or more. The genes are TRBV3-1 and TRBJ2-1; the D is unclear. CDR3 length: 14 residues. The V end was cut by 1 base, the J end by 5 bases, with 9 bases between. The germline gives CDR1 LGHDT, CDR2 YNNKEL (reference sequence). CDR3 loop: CASSQVLSHNEQFF. CDR3 nucleotide sequence: TGTGCCAGCAGCCAAGTACTGTCTCACAATGAGCAGTTCTTC.

The gene calls are TRBV12-3 or TRBV12-4 and TRBJ1-5; no clear D gene. Trimming removed 1 base at V and 5 bases at J, with 15 bases between. This CDR3 contains 16 residues. Here the CDR3 DNA reads TGTGCCAGCAGTTTAGGGCCCCCGTATTTACATCAGCCCCAGCATTTT. Translated, it gives CASSLGPPYLHQPQHF.

In the case of this clonotype: This could be a read error, since a much larger clone is one nucleotide away. The gene calls are TRBV11-3 and TRBJ2-7; the D call may be TRBD1 or TRBD2 (5 bases each). The germline V gene has CDR1 SGHNT and CDR2 YENEEA. Trimming cost V 8 bases and J 0 bases, with 11 bases left between them. There are 13 residues in the CDR3. The CDR3 is CASASGRSYEQYF. CDR3 coding DNA: TGTGCCAGCGCTTCGGGGCGCTCCTACGAGCAGTACTTC.

Notes on this clonotype: Sequence at one end of the junction differs from germline and may be a read error. The chain links TRBV29-1 to TRBJ2-6, with 10 bases fitting TRBD1. The CDR3 extends over 17 amino acids. Germline CDR1 SQVTM, CDR2 ANQGSEA. For the CDR3, the DNA is TGCAGCGTTGAAGCATCCCCGGGACAGGGGATTGGCAACATCCTGACTTTC. Protein product: CSVEASPGQGIGNILTF. Together with reference TRBV29-1 and TRBJ2-6, the CDR3 gives the full variable domain: SAVISQKPSRDICQRGTSLTIQCQVDSQVTMMFWYRQQPGQSLTLIATANQGSEATYESGFVIDKFPISRPNLTFSTLTVSNMSPEDSSIYLCSVEASPGQGIGNILTFGAGSRLTVL.

This clonotype was found many times. The CDR3 DNA reads TGTGCCACCAGTGACCCCGGGACTAGCGGGAGATTCTCCTACAATGAGCAGTTCTTC. Amino acid sequence: CATSDPGTSGRFSYNEQFF. The gene calls are TRBV24-1 and TRBJ2-1; TRBD2 matches at 14 bases. Germline-derived CDR1 and CDR2 are KGHDR and SFDVKD. With 4 bases clipped from V and 0 bases from J, the junction kept 7 bases outside the gene matches. The CDR3 totals 19 residues.

The table lists this clonotype with many counts. CDR3 nucleotides: TGTGCCAGCAGCTTAAGTTCCGTTGGTCGGGGATACGAGCAGTACTTC. It translates to CASSLSSVGRGYEQYF. This chain joins TRBV11-1 and TRBJ2-7; a possible D gene is TRBD2 (5 bases). Looked up from germline, CDR1 is SGHAT and CDR2 is FQDESV (reference sequence). The CDR3 length is 16 residues. Trimming stripped 2 bases from V and 4 bases from J, with 18 bases between.

This clonotype occurred many times. The CDR3 protein is CALGNTEAFF. CDR3 DNA: TGTGCCCTGGGGAACACTGAAGCTTTCTTT. The gene calls are TRBV30 and TRBJ1-1, with unresolved D. Trimming took 8 bases from V and 1 from J, leaving 5 bases between them. CDR1 GTSNPN and CDR2 SVGIG come from the germline V gene (reference sequence). The CDR3 covers 10 residues.